Below are 6 T cell receptor beta chains sequenced from a single sample in a study of PD-L1 blockade in urothelial cancer. Sequencing used immunoSEQ multiplex PCR; TCRdb keeps in-frame clones, though not all of them. This table holds some 79,000 clones, 82% found once. Source: PBMCs, taken around atezolizumab (anti-PD-L1) treatment. These receptors were collected from a man in his 70s with urothelial cancer.

The chain carries TRBV4-3 and TRBJ2-5; 10 bases match TRBD2. This CDR3 contains 20 residues. The junction had 20 bases not matched to a gene; V was cut back by 0 bases and J by 7 bases. The germline CDR1 and CDR2 sequences are LGHNA and YSLEER. The CDR3 DNA follows: TGCGCCAGCAGCCAAGATTTCCCCGCATCGTCCAGCGGGAGGGGTGGGACCCAGTACTTC. Its translation: CASSQDFPASSSGRGGTQYF.

V usage is TRBV7-8 and J usage is TRBJ2-5; 8 bases map to TRBD1. The CDR3 covers 16 residues. The germline CDR1 and CDR2 sequences are SGHVS and FQNEAQ. With 4 bases clipped from V and 1 base from J, the junction kept 8 bases outside the gene matches. DNA for the CDR3: TGTGCCAGCAGCTCCAGGACAGGGACCCGCCAAGAGACCCAGTACTTC. Its protein is CASSSRTGTRQETQYF. Complete variable domain (other parts from reference TRBV7-8 and TRBJ2-5): GAGVSQSPRYKVAKRGQDVALRCDPISGHVSLFWYQQALGQGPEFLTYFQNEAQLDKSGLPSDRFFAERPEGSVSTLKIQRTQQEDSAVYLCASSSRTGTRQETQYFGPGTRLLVL.

Of note for this clone: At one of its ends the junction is not consistent with the germline gene, which may arise from a read error. The CDR3 DNA reads TGTGCCAGCAGTTCTCGACGAGGGACAGGGGGCACAGATATGCAGTATTTT. Residues: CASSSRRGTGGTDMQYF. The rearrangement links TRBV27 to TRBJ2-3; TRBD1 agrees at 12 bases. Germline CDR1 reads MNHEY; CDR2 reads SMNVEV (reference sequence). The CDR3 runs to 17 residues.

This chain links TRBV27 with TRBJ2-3; possible D gene TRBD2, 5 bases. The germline V gene encodes CDR1 MNHEY and CDR2 SMNVEV (reference sequence). This CDR3 is 16 amino acids long. V lost 7 bases, J lost 2 bases, and 19 bases lay in between. This CDR3 reads CASKRSDRLTTDTQYF. CDR3 DNA sequence: TGTGCCAGCAAGCGGTCGGACCGGCTAACCACAGATACGCAGTATTTT.

This clone was detected only once. In DNA, the CDR3 is TGCGCCAGCAGCTTGGGTCGGACTTCTGAGACCCAGTACTTC. Its translation: CASSLGRTSETQYF. The J gene is TRBJ2-5, the V gene TRBV5-1; weak D call: TRBD2 (5 bases). Germline CDR1 and CDR2: SGHRS and YFSETQ. V was shortened by 0 bases and J by 5 bases, with 11 bases between the two germline ends. The CDR3 is 14 residues long.

This rearrangement joins TRBV18 to TRBJ1-5; 9 bases line up with TRBD1. V shed 3 bases and J 6 bases; nucleotides not matched to a gene: 6. This CDR3 has 15 amino acids. Germline CDR1 is KGHSH and CDR2 is LQKENI. Written as DNA, the CDR3 is TGTGCCAGCTCACCGCCCGGGGGACAGGGTCAGCCCCAGCATTTT. Amino acids: CASSPPGGQGQPQHF.